These 18 T cell receptor beta chains share one sample of origin, sequenced in a study of blood T cell repertoires in COVID-19. Generated by immunoSEQ multiplex PCR, the TCRdb table keeps only in-frame clones and is missing some. The sample includes 200,000 to 300,000 clones, 80% to 90% of them seen just once. Input material: peripheral blood. The receptors were gathered from a woman between 40 and 55 years old with acute or convalescent COVID-19.

The rearrangement links TRBV2 to TRBJ2-7, with 10 positions matching TRBD2. The CDR3 length is 16 residues. CDR1 is SNHLY, CDR2 FYNNEI, per germline. V gave up 4 bases and J gave up 9 bases; unmatched junction bases: 15. The CDR3 DNA reads as TGTGCCAGCAGTGTCGTAGCGGGGGGCCCCCACGGTCGGCAGTACGTC. Protein: CASSVVAGGPHGRQYV.

The chain joins TRBV3-1 (or the pseudogene TRBV3-2) to TRBJ1-1; TRBD1 agrees at 9 bases. CDR3 size: 14 residues. The ends lost 4 bases at V and 4 bases at J; junction bases unmatched: 4. Germline CDR1 LGHDT, CDR2 YNNKEL (reference sequence). CDR3 coding DNA: TGTGCCAGCAGCCCCGTGACAGGGGGCACTGAAGCTTTCTTT. Protein product: CASSPVTGGTEAFF.

The chain recombines TRBV12-3 or TRBV12-4 with TRBJ2-2; D ambiguous. V shed 3 bases and J shed 6 bases, with 8 bases lying between them. The CDR3 spans 13 residues. The CDR3 DNA reads as TGTGCCAGCAGTTTGACGGCGGCCGGGGAGCTGTTTTTT. Residues: CASSLTAAGELFF.

This clone was detected once. This sequence joins TRBV4-2 and TRBJ1-4; 9 bases agree with TRBD1. This CDR3 comprises 14 residues. V shed 5 bases and J 7 bases; nucleotides not matched to a gene: 5. CDR1 and CDR2 (germline): LGHNA, YNFKEQ. The CDR3 DNA reads as TGTGCCAGCAGCACCCGGGACAGGGCTGAAAAACTGTTTTTT. It yields the protein CASSTRDRAEKLFF.

The rearrangement links TRBV3-1 (or the pseudogene TRBV3-2) to TRBJ1-4; D remains unclear. The CDR3 runs 16 residues. The germline V and J ends were trimmed by 0 bases and 4 bases, with 12 bases remaining between them. In germline, CDR1 is LGHDT, CDR2 YNNKEL (reference sequence). The CDR3 bases are TGTGCCAGCAGCCAAGAAGTCGGCGGGCTTAATGAAAAACTGTTTTTT. It codes for CASSQEVGGLNEKLFF.

The chain uses TRBV6-5 and TRBJ2-2; a possible D gene is TRBD1 (6 bases). Germline V gene data show CDR1 as MNHEY and CDR2 as SVGAGI. The CDR3 has 14 amino acids. V was pared by 11 bases and J by 7 bases, with 20 bases between. CDR3 in DNA: TGTGCCTGCCAGTTCGGGCAGGGGATCGGGGAGCTGTTTTTT. This codes for CACQFGQGIGELFF.

The J gene is TRBJ1-2, the V gene TRBV2; the D is unclear. Germline V gene data show CDR1 as SNHLY and CDR2 as FYNNEI. V was trimmed by 7 bases and J by 1 base, leaving 7 bases between them. This CDR3 is built from 12 residues. This CDR3 reads CASIYSNYGYTF. CDR3 DNA: TGTGCCAGCATATACAGTAACTATGGCTACACCTTC.

V and J are TRBV6-6 and TRBJ1-2, with 7 bases identical to TRBD1. The germline gives CDR1 MNHNY, CDR2 SVGAGI (reference sequence). The CDR3 spans 14 residues. V shed 11 bases and J 2 bases; nucleotides not matched to a gene: 11. The chain's CDR3 is CAGREGQTNYGYTF. DNA of the CDR3: TGTGCCGGACGTGAGGGACAGACCAACTATGGCTACACCTTC.

The chain recombines TRBV6-5 with TRBJ2-2; possibly TRBD1 for D (6 bases). This CDR3 has 16 amino acids. CDR1 is MNHEY, CDR2 SVGAGI, per germline. Trimming pared 0 bases from V and 3 bases from J, leaving 11 bases between. CDR3 in amino acids: CASSYSYRVDTGELFF. In DNA form, the CDR3 reads TGTGCCAGCAGTTACTCATACAGGGTGGACACCGGGGAGCTGTTTTTT.

This clone occurred once. The gene calls are TRBV9 and TRBJ2-2, with a tentative D call TRBD2 (6 bases). The CDR3 runs 15 residues. V gave up 0 bases and J gave up 7 bases, with 13 bases separating them. Germline CDR1 is SGDLS and CDR2 is YYNGEE. CDR3: CASSVARGFGGELFF. CDR3 nucleotides: TGTGCCAGCAGCGTAGCCCGGGGGTTTGGCGGGGAGCTGTTTTTT. Complete variable domain (other parts from reference TRBV9 and TRBJ2-2): DSGVTQTPKHLITATGQRVTLRCSPRSGDLSVYWYQQSLDQGLQFLIQYYNGEERAKGNILERFSAQQFPDLHSELNLSSLELGDSALYFCASSVARGFGGELFFGEGSRLTVL.

This clone was seen a handful of times. The chain employs TRBV28 and TRBJ1-4; D might be TRBD1 (6 bases). Germline V gene data show CDR1 as MDHEN and CDR2 as SYDVKM. CDR3 length: 14 amino acids. With 5 bases removed from V and 8 bases from J, the gap between germline ends came to 15 bases. CDR3 residues: CASSASGVVEKLFF. The CDR3 coding sequence is TGTGCCAGCAGTGCATCAGGGGTTGTCGAAAAACTGTTTTTT.

The chain joins TRBV25-1 to TRBJ1-2; 8 bases are shared with TRBD1. Per germline, CDR1 MGHDK and CDR2 SYGVNS. V lost 5 bases to trimming and J lost 2 bases; unmatched junction nucleotides: 7. This CDR3 spans 15 amino acids. CDR3 coding DNA: TGTGCCAGCAGTCCCCAGGACAGGGCGAACTATGGCTACACCTTC. It is translated as CASSPQDRANYGYTF.

The chain is built from TRBV25-1 and TRBJ2-3; 10 bases map to TRBD1. The V and J ends lost 1 base and 6 bases, in that order; junction bases with no gene match: 7. The CDR3 is made up of 16 amino acids. Germline CDR1 and CDR2: MGHDK and SYGVNS. The CDR3, as DNA: TGTGCCAGCAGTGAATTTGACAGGGGGCTTGAGGATACGCAGTATTTT. As protein: CASSEFDRGLEDTQYF.

This clone is a singleton in its sample. The chain links TRBV2 to TRBJ1-1, with 7 bases aligning to TRBD1. The V gene end was trimmed by 5 bases and the J gene end by 6 bases; junction bases not matched to a gene: 21. Germline V gene data show CDR1 as SNHLY and CDR2 as FYNNEI. This CDR3 comprises 18 residues. CDR3 nucleotides: TGTGCCAGCAGTCAAGGGACAGCCCCTCTCGTAGGTGATCCTGAAGCTTTCTTT. Protein: CASSQGTAPLVGDPEAFF.

This clone was observed a handful of times. This rearrangement joins TRBV4-1 to TRBJ1-3, with a tentative D call TRBD1 (5 bases). Per germline, CDR1 MGHRA and CDR2 YSYEKL. This CDR3 is built from 13 residues. The V end was cut by 8 bases, the J end by 2 bases, with 10 bases between. CDR3 bases: TGCGCCAGCCTCGAAGGGGCTGGAAACACCATATATTTT. It yields the protein CASLEGAGNTIYF.

The chain combines TRBV2 with TRBJ1-3, with D tentatively TRBD1 (5 bases). This CDR3 has 13 residues. Germline V gene lookup returns CDR1 SNHLY and CDR2 FYNNEI. The V gene lost 10 bases and the J gene lost 0 bases, with 10 bases spanning the gap. The CDR3 DNA follows: TGTGCCATCTTGGACACCTCTGGAAACACCATATATTTT. Translated: CAILDTSGNTIYF.

The CDR3 loop reads CASTPLGRVNEKLFF. The CDR3 coding sequence is TGTGCCAGCACTCCGCTGGGGCGCGTTAATGAAAAACTGTTTTTT. V is TRBV2 and J is TRBJ1-4; a possible D gene is TRBD1 (5 bases). Trimming cost V 7 bases and J 4 bases, with 16 bases left between them. The CDR3 extends over 15 amino acids. Germline V gene lookup returns CDR1 SNHLY and CDR2 FYNNEI. The whole variable domain, filled in from reference TRBV2 and TRBJ1-4, reads EPEVTQTPSHQVTQMGQEVILRCVPISNHLYFYWYRQILGQKVEFLVSFYNNEISEKSEIFDDQFSVERPDGSNFTLKIRSTKLEDSAMYFCASTPLGRVNEKLFFGSGTQLSVL.

V usage is TRBV19 and J usage is TRBJ1-6; a weak D match, TRBD1 (6 bases). The CDR3 runs to 14 residues. Trimming removed 6 bases from V and 10 bases from J, with 16 bases in between. Germline assignment: CDR1 LNHDA and CDR2 SQIVND (reference sequence). The CDR3: CASSLGQSNSPLHF. The CDR3 DNA is TGTGCCAGTAGCCTTGGACAGTCGAACTCACCCCTCCACTTT.